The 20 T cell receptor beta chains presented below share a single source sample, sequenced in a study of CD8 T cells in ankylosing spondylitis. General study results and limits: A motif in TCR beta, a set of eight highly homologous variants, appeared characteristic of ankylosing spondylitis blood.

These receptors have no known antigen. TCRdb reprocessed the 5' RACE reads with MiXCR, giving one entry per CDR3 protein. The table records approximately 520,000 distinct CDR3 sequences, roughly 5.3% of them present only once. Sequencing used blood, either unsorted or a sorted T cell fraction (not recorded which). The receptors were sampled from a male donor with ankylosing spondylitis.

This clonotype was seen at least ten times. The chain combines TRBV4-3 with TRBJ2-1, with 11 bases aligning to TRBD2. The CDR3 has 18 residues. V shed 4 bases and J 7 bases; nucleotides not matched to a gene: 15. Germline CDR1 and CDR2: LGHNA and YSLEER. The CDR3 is CASSRAPLTSGIRNEQFF. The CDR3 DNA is TGCGCCAGCAGCCGCGCACCATTGACTAGCGGGATCCGGAATGAGCAGTTCTTC.

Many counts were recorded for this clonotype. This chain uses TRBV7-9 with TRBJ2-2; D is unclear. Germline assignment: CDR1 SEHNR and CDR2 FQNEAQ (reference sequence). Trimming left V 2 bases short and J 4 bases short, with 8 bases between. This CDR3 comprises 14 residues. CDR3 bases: TGTGCCAGCAGCTTAAAACTTCTCACCGGGGAGCTGTTTTTT. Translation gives CASSLKLLTGELFF.

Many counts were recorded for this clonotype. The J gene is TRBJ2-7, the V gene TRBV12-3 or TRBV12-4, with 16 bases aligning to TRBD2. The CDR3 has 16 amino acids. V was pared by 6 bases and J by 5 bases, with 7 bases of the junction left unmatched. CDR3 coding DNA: TGTGCCAGCAGCGGGACTAGCGGGAGGGCCTGGGACGAGCAGTACTTC. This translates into CASSGTSGRAWDEQYF.

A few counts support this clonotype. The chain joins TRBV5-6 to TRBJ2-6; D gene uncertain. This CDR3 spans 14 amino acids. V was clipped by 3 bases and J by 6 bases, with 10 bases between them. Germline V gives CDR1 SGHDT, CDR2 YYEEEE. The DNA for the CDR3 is TGTGCCAGCAGCTACTCCCCCGAGGCCAACGTCCTGACTTTC. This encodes CASSYSPEANVLTF.

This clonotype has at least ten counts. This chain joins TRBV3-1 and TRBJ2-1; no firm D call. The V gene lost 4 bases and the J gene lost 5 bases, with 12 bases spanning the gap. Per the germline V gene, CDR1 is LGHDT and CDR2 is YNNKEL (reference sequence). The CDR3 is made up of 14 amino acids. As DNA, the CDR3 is TGTGCCAGCAGCCGTCGCAGCGTGGACAATGAGCAGTTCTTC. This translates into CASSRRSVDNEQFF.

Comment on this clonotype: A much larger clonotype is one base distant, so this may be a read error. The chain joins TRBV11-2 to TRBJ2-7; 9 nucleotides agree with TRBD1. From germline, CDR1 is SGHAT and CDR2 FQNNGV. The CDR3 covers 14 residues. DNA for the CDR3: TGTGCCAGCCTCCGGGACAGGGCTTCCTACAAGCAGTACTTC. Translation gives CASLRDRASYKQYF. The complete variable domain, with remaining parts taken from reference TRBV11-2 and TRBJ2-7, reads EAGVAQSPRYKIIEKRQSVAFWCNPISGHATLYWYQQILGQGPKLLIQFQNNGVVDDSQLPKDRFSAERLKGVDSTLKIQPAKLEDSAVYLCASLRDRASYKQYFGPGTRLTVT.

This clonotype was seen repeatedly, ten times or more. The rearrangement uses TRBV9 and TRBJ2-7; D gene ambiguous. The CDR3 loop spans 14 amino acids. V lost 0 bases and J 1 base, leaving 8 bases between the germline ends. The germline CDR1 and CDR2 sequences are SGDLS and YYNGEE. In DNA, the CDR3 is TGTGCCAGCAGCGTAGGGGCAGATTCCTACGAGCAGTACTTC. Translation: CASSVGADSYEQYF.

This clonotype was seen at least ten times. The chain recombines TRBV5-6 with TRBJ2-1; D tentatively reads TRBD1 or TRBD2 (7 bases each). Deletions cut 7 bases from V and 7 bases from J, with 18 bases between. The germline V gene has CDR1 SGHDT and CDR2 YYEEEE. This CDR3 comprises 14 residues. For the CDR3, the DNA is TGTGCCAGCCTTCAGGGGGGGATTGCGAATGAGCAGTTCTTC. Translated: CASLQGGIANEQFF.

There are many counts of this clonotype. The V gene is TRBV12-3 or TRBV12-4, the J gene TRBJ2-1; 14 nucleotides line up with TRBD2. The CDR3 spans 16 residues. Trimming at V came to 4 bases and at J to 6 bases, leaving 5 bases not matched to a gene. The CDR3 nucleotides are TGTGCCAGCAGTTCCCAGGGACTAGCGGGAGTCAATGAGCAGTTCTTC. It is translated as CASSSQGLAGVNEQFF.

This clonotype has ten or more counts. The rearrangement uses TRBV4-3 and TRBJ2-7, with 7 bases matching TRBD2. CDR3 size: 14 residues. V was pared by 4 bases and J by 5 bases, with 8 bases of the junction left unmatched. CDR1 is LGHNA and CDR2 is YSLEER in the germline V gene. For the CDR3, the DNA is TGCGCCAGCAGCCCCCGGGGGGTACCGGACGAGCAGTACTTC. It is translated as CASSPRGVPDEQYF.

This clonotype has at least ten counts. The DNA for the CDR3 is TGCGCCAGCAGCCAAGTCTTCGCGGCGGGTGGCTATGGCTACACCTTC. Its protein is CASSQVFAAGGYGYTF. The V gene is TRBV4-1, the J gene TRBJ1-2; D not certain. V lost 1 base to trimming and J lost 4 bases, with 16 bases between them. Germline CDR1 is MGHRA and CDR2 is YSYEKL. This CDR3 has 16 residues.

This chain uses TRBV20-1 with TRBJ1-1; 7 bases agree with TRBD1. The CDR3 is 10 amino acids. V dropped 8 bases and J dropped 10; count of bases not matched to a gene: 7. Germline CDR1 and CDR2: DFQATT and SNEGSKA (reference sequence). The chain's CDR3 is CSSLRGIAFF. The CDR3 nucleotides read TGCAGTTCACTCAGGGGGATAGCTTTCTTT.

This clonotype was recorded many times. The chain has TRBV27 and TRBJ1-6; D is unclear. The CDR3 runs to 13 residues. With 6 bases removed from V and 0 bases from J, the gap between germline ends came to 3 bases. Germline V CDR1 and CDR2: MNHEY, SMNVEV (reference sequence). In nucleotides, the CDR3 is TGTGCCAGCAGGGTCTCCTATAATTCACCCCTCCACTTT. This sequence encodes CASRVSYNSPLHF.

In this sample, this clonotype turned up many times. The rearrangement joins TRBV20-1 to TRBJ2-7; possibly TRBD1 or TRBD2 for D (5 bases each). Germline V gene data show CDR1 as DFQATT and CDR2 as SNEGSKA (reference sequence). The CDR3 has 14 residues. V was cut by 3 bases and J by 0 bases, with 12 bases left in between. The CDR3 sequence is CSASLAGSSYEQYF. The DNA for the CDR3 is TGCAGTGCTAGTTTGGCAGGGAGCTCCTACGAGCAGTACTTC.

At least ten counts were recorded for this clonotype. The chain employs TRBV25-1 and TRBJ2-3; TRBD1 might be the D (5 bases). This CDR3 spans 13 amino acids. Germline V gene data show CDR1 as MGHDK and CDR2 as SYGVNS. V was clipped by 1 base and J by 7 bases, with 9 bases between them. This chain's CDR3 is CASSEFGANTQYF. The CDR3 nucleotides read TGTGCCAGCAGTGAATTTGGGGCTAATACGCAGTATTTT.

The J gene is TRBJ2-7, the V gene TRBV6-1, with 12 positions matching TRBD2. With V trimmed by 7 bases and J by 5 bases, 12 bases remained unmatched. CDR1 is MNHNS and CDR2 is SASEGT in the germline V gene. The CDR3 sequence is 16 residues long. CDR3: CASTLRTSGKDHEQYF. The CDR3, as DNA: TGTGCCAGCACCCTGCGGACTAGCGGGAAGGATCACGAGCAGTACTTC.

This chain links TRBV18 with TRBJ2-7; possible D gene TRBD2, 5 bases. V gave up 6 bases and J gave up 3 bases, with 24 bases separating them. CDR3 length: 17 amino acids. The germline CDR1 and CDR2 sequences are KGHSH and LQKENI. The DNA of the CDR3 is TGTGCCAGCTCGCCCACCCCCCCGTCTATGGCGGGCTACGAGCAGTACTTC. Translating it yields CASSPTPPSMAGYEQYF.

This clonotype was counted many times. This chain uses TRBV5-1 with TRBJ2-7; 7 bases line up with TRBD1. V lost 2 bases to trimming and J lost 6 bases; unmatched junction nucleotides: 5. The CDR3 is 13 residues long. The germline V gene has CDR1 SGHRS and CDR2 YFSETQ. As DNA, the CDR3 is TGCGCCAGCAGCTTCGACAGGGTGCCCGAGCAGTACTTC. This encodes CASSFDRVPEQYF.

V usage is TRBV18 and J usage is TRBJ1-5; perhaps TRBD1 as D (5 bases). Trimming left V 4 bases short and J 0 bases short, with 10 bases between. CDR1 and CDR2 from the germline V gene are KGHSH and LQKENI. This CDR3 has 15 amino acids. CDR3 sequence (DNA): TGTGCCAGCTCACAACGGGGGAATAGCAATCAGCCCCAGCATTTT. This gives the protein CASSQRGNSNQPQHF.

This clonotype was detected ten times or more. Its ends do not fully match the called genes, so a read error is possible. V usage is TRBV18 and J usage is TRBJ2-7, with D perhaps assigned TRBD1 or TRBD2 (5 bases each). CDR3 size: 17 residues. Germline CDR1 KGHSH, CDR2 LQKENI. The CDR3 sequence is CASSPKGPGPTSHEQYF. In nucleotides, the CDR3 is TGTGCCAGCTCACCAAAGGGACCGGGTCCTACCTCCCACGAGCAGTACTTC.